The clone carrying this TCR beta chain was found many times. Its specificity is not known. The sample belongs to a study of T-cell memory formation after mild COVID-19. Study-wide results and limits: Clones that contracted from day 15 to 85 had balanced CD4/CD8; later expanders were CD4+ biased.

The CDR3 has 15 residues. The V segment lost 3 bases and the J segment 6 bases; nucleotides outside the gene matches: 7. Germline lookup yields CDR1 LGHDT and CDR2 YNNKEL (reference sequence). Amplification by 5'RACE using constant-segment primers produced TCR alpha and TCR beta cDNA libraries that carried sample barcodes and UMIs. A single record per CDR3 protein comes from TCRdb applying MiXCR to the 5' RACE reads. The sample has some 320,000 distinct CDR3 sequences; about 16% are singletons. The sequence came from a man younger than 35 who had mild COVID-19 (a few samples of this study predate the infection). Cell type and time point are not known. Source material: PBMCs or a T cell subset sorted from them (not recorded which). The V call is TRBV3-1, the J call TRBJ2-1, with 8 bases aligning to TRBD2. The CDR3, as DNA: TGTGCCAGCAGCCACGCGGGGGGAAATCCCAATGAGCAGTTCTTC. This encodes CASSHAGGNPNEQFF.